This T cell receptor beta chain was observed in a study of beta chain features in type 1 diabetes. Overall study results and limits: Type 1 diabetes patients had moderately but significantly shorter TCRB CDR3s in all four CD4+ subsets. The similarity of naive, central memory and Treg TCRB repertoires appeared greater among patients than among healthy donors. For cells with high TCR expression, cDNA sequencing could yield over-representation.

Expressed TCRB transcripts were sequenced, since all the RNA that had been isolated was reverse transcribed. TCRdb's copy holds only in-frame clones and misses some; the assay was immunoSEQ multiplex PCR. Of about 360,000 clones listed, around 13% were seen once; the top ten hold about 0.017%. This clone was picked up a small number of times. Its antigen is as yet unknown. Markers CD45RO/CCR7/CD25/CD127/CD95/CD27 served to sort CD4+ naive, central memory, regulatory and stem cell-like memory cells. The germline gives CDR1 SGHRS, CDR2 YFSETQ. The V gene end was trimmed by 4 bases and the J gene end by 3 bases; junction bases not matched to a gene: 7. CDR3 length equals 15 residues.

The receptor was derived from a man younger than 30 in good health. The V gene is TRBV5-1, the J gene TRBJ2-3, with TRBD1 matching 8 bases. Sequenced input: naive CD4+ T cells from blood. DNA for the CDR3: TGCGCCAGCAGCCTAAGGACAGGGAGAACAGATACGCAGTATTTT. Translated, it gives CASSLRTGRTDTQYF.